Presented here are 20 T cell receptor beta chains from one specimen sequenced in a study of immune evolution from preneoplasia to lung adenocarcinoma. Produced via immunoSEQ multiplex PCR; TCRdb's table is partial and in-frame only. Of more than 10,000 clones listed, over 65% were seen once; the top ten hold about 3.8%. The sample comprised FFPE tissue from an adenomatous hyperplasia lung lesion. Subset specified: atypical adenomatous hyperplasia (AAH), lung preneoplasia. The receptors were sampled from a person aged 50-70 years with lung adenocarcinoma.

V usage is TRBV28 and J usage is TRBJ2-1; 9 bases are a match to TRBD2. This CDR3 spans 20 amino acids. CDR1 and CDR2 from the germline V gene are MDHEN and SYDVKM. Germline trimming cut 2 bases from V and 5 bases from J; bases unmatched to any gene: 19. The CDR3 loop reads CASSLRGRGSSGREDNEQFF. The CDR3 DNA reads TGTGCCAGCAGTTTAAGGGGCCGGGGGAGTAGCGGGAGAGAGGACAATGAGCAGTTCTTC.

V gene TRBV7-9 combines with J gene TRBJ2-6; no definite D call. The germline CDR1 and CDR2 sequences are SEHNR and FQNEAQ (reference sequence). This CDR3 region has 15 residues. V lost 2 bases, J lost 1 base, and 6 bases lay in between. This CDR3 is CASSLFMSGANVLTF. The CDR3 bases are TGTGCCAGCAGCTTATTCATGTCTGGGGCCAACGTCCTGACTTTC.

The genes are TRBV27 and TRBJ1-2, with D possibly TRBD1 on 6 matching bases. CDR1 and CDR2 (germline): MNHEY, SMNVEV (reference sequence). This CDR3 is built from 16 residues. Trimming pared 6 bases from V and 2 bases from J, leaving 19 bases between. CDR3 amino acids: CASSPEDRTGNYGYTF. In DNA form, the CDR3 reads TGTGCCAGCAGCCCCGAGGACAGAACAGGAAACTATGGCTACACCTTC.

V is TRBV7-9 and J is TRBJ2-2; 11 bases are a match to TRBD1. Trimming at V came to 5 bases and at J to 7 bases, leaving 6 bases not matched to a gene. In germline, CDR1 is SEHNR, CDR2 FQNEAQ (reference sequence). The length of the CDR3 is 15 residues. CDR3 amino acids: CASSLGQGAGGELFF. The CDR3 DNA follows: TGTGCCAGCAGCCTCGGACAGGGGGCAGGCGGGGAGCTGTTTTTT.

The V call is TRBV28, the J call TRBJ1-5; maybe TRBD1 (5 bases). This CDR3 has 15 amino acids. Germline CDR1 is MDHEN and CDR2 is SYDVKM. Trimming left V 6 bases short and J 1 base short, with 13 bases between. The CDR3 DNA reads as TGTGCCAGCAGGACCCAAGGGGTAAGCAATCAGCCCCAGCATTTT. Protein: CASRTQGVSNQPQHF. Drawing the rest from reference TRBV28 and TRBJ1-5, the complete variable domain is DVKVTQSSRYLVKRTGEKVFLECVQDMDHENMFWYRQDPGLGLRLIYFSYDVKMKEKGDIPEGYSVSREKKERFSLILESASTNQTSMYLCASRTQGVSNQPQHFGDGTRLSIL.

The J gene is TRBJ2-7, the V gene TRBV14; D gene ambiguous. The germline V gene encodes CDR1 SGHDN and CDR2 FVKESK. CDR3 length equals 15 residues. V was clipped by 5 bases and J by 2 bases, with 16 bases between them. The CDR3 reads CASSRPGLHPYEQYF. The DNA for the CDR3 is TGTGCCAGCAGCAGACCCGGGTTACACCCCTACGAGCAGTACTTC.

This clone was counted only a few times. V and J are TRBV7-3 and TRBJ2-2; 10 bases line up with TRBD2. V gave up 6 bases and J gave up 4 bases; unmatched junction bases: 5. This CDR3 has 15 residues. The V gene's germline CDR1 is SGHTA and CDR2 FQGTGA. The CDR3 loop reads CASSLAGEVTGELFF. Here the CDR3 DNA reads TGTGCCAGCAGTCTAGCGGGAGAGGTCACCGGGGAGCTGTTTTTT.

The chain employs TRBV9 and TRBJ1-3; D call uncertain. Germline CDR1 is SGDLS and CDR2 is YYNGEE. V shed 0 bases and J shed 0 bases, with 7 bases lying between them. The CDR3 has 15 amino acids. The CDR3 spells CASSVGGFSGNTIYF. CDR3 nucleotide sequence: TGTGCCAGCAGCGTAGGAGGTTTCTCTGGAAACACCATATATTTT.

The gene calls are TRBV7-9 and TRBJ1-2; D not resolved. V was clipped by 3 bases and J by 0 bases, with 20 bases between them. Germline CDR1 and CDR2: SEHNR and FQNEAQ (reference sequence). This CDR3 has 18 residues. CDR3 bases: TGTGCCAGCAGCTTCGTTAGGTTTAGTCGTGAGGCTAACTATGGCTACACCTTC. This codes for CASSFVRFSREANYGYTF. Using reference TRBV7-9 and TRBJ1-2 for the parts outside the CDR3, the full variable domain is DTGVSQNPRHKITKRGQNVTFRCDPISEHNRLYWYRQTLGQGPEFLTYFQNEAQLEKSRLLSDRFSAERPKGSFSTLEIQRTEQGDSAMYLCASSFVRFSREANYGYTFGSGTRLTVV.

CDR3 region: CASSQDTQTKQYF. CDR3 nucleotide sequence: TGTGCCAGCAGCCAAGATACACAGACTAAGCAGTACTTC. The chain carries TRBV14 and TRBJ2-7; D possibly corresponds to TRBD2 (5 bases). The V gene's germline CDR1 is SGHDN and CDR2 FVKESK. V gave up 0 bases and J gave up 8 bases, with 11 bases separating them. The CDR3 runs to 13 residues.

This clone appeared once. The chain's CDR3 is CASSLDSYGELFF. The CDR3 nucleotides are TGTGCCAGCAGCTTAGACAGCTACGGGGAGCTGTTTTTT. V and J are TRBV11-3 and TRBJ2-2; D is undetermined. Germline-derived CDR1 and CDR2 are SGHNT and YENEEA. The CDR3 runs to 13 residues. V was clipped by 0 bases and J by 7 bases, with 6 bases between them.

The chain joins TRBV11-3 to TRBJ2-7; D unresolved. V shed 6 bases and J shed 7 bases, with 19 bases lying between them. The length of the CDR3 is 14 residues. Per the germline V gene, CDR1 is SGHNT and CDR2 is YENEEA. CDR3 nucleotide sequence: TGTGCCAGCAGTGCCCGGCCCCAATTGTTGGAGCAGTACTTC. This codes for CASSARPQLLEQYF.

The chain has TRBV2 and TRBJ2-1, with D perhaps TRBD2 (7 bases). Trimming removed 6 bases at V and 9 bases at J, with 15 bases between. This CDR3 region has 13 residues. Germline V lookup: CDR1 SNHLY, CDR2 FYNNEI. The CDR3 loop is CASSGTRGAEQFF. The CDR3 region has the DNA TGTGCCAGCAGCGGAACACGGGGGGCTGAGCAGTTCTTC.

V is TRBV20-1 and J is TRBJ1-2; D uncertain. Germline CDR1 and CDR2: DFQATT and SNEGSKA (reference sequence). The V gene lost 3 bases and the J gene lost 11 bases, with 7 bases spanning the gap. The CDR3 is 9 amino acids. CDR3 nucleotides: TGCAGTGCTAGCGACGGGTACACCTTC. It specifies CSASDGYTF.

This chain connects TRBV30 to TRBJ2-3, with D unresolved. Germline V CDR1 and CDR2: GTSNPN, SVGIG (reference sequence). Deletions cut 3 bases from V and 2 bases from J, with 0 bases between. The CDR3 extends over 10 amino acids. The CDR3: CAWSTDTQYF. The CDR3 DNA reads TGTGCCTGGAGCACAGATACGCAGTATTTT.

The chain employs TRBV6-1 and TRBJ2-7; 11 bases agree with TRBD2. There are 14 residues in the CDR3. Germline values: CDR1 MNHNS, CDR2 SASEGT. The V segment lost 4 bases and the J segment 3 bases; nucleotides outside the gene matches: 2. The CDR3, as DNA: TGTGCCAGCAGTGTAACTAGCGGGAGCTACGAGCAGTACTTC. It encodes CASSVTSGSYEQYF.

This chain uses TRBV5-4 with TRBJ1-2, with TRBD1 identical over 7 bases. From germline, CDR1 is SGHNT and CDR2 YYREEE (reference sequence). CDR3 length: 15 amino acids. V shed 0 bases, J shed 4 bases, and the junction held 6 bases outside the gene matches. The CDR3 coding sequence is TGTGCCAGCAGCTTGGACAGGGGCTATAGCTATGGCTACACCTTC. Amino acids: CASSLDRGYSYGYTF. The full variable domain, its missing parts supplied by reference TRBV5-4 and TRBJ1-2, is ETGVTQSPTHLIKTRGQQVTLRCSSQSGHNTVSWYQQALGQGPQFIFQYYREEENGRGNFPPRFSGLQFPNYSSELNVNALELDDSALYLCASSLDRGYSYGYTFGSGTRLTVV.

The chain couples TRBV19 to TRBJ2-1, with 8 bases aligning to TRBD2. Trimming at V came to 6 bases and at J to 2 bases, leaving 6 bases not matched to a gene. Germline V gene sequence: CDR1 LNHDA, CDR2 SQIVND (reference sequence). This CDR3 comprises 15 residues. The CDR3 nucleotides are TGTGCCAGTAGCTTAAGCGGGAGTCCCTACAATGAGCAGTTCTTC. Its translation is CASSLSGSPYNEQFF.

The chain uses TRBV5-1 and TRBJ2-6, with D possibly TRBD2 on 6 matching bases. Germline loops: CDR1 SGHRS, CDR2 YFSETQ. Trimming took off 3 bases at V and 4 bases at J, with 11 bases between the two ends. CDR3 length: 15 residues. The CDR3 loop is CASSWRGTGANVLTF. In DNA form, the CDR3 reads TGCGCCAGCAGCTGGAGGGGAACCGGGGCCAACGTCCTGACTTTC.

V usage is TRBV7-9 and J usage is TRBJ2-7, with 7 bases aligning to TRBD2. The J segment lost 5 bases and the V segment lost 5 bases, leaving 9 bases of the junction unmatched. The CDR3 covers 14 residues. The germline V gene encodes CDR1 SEHNR and CDR2 FQNEAQ (reference sequence). CDR3 sequence reads: CASSRSGDSDEQYF. The CDR3 nucleotides read TGTGCCAGCAGCCGAAGCGGGGATTCCGACGAGCAGTACTTC.